These T cell receptor beta chains were read from a single sample in a study of blood T cell repertoires in COVID-19. TCRdb's copy holds only in-frame clones and misses some; the assay was immunoSEQ multiplex PCR. The table records 200,000 to 300,000 clones, roughly 90% of them present only once. The specimen sequenced was peripheral blood. These receptors were obtained from a man aged 30 to 39 with active or convalescent COVID-19. The CDR3 runs from the conserved cysteine through the conserved F or W. D genes are given only for firm matches. Size is omitted from some rows. Given values are once, few, many or a class for expanded clones.

clone size: NA
D gene: TRBD1
J gene: TRBJ1-5
V gene: TRBV4-3
CDR3 protein: CASGRDSHHQPQHF
CDR3 DNA: TGCGCCAGCGGCCGGGACAGTCACCATCAGCCCCAGCATTTT

clone size: NA
D gene: NA
J gene: TRBJ1-1
V gene: TRBV7-8
CDR3 protein: CASSLVRGMIMNTEAFF
CDR3 DNA: TGTGCCAGCAGCTTAGTTAGGGGAATGATCATGAACACTGAAGCTTTCTTT

clone size: NA
D gene: TRBD1
J gene: TRBJ1-5
V gene: TRBV16
CDR3 protein: CASSLGQGAGQPQHF
CDR3 DNA: TGTGCCAGCAGCCTAGGACAGGGGGCAGGCCAGCCCCAGCATTTT

clone size: NA
D gene: NA
J gene: TRBJ2-5
V gene: TRBV30
CDR3 protein: CAWNSIAEETQYF
CDR3 DNA: TGTGCCTGGAACAGTATAGCGGAAGAGACCCAGTACTTC

clone size: NA
D gene: TRBD1
J gene: TRBJ2-3
V gene: TRBV5-1
CDR3 protein: CASSWDRGRFIDTQYF
CDR3 DNA: TGCGCCAGCAGCTGGGACAGGGGGCGCTTTATAGATACGCAGTATTTT

clone size: NA
D gene: NA
J gene: TRBJ2-1
V gene: TRBV3-1/TRBV3-2
CDR3 protein: CASSQVDSSYNEQFF
CDR3 DNA: TGTGCCAGCAGCCAAGTGGACAGCTCCTACAATGAGCAGTTCTTC

clone size: NA
D gene: NA
J gene: TRBJ1-1
V gene: TRBV7-9
CDR3 protein: CASSLVRDTEAFF
CDR3 DNA: TGTGCCAGCAGCTTAGTCAGGGACACTGAAGCTTTCTTT

clone size: NA
D gene: NA
J gene: TRBJ2-1
V gene: TRBV11-2
CDR3 protein: CASSLELTYHSSYNEQFF
CDR3 DNA: TGTGCCAGCAGCTTAGAGCTCACTTATCATAGCTCCTACAATGAGCAGTTCTTC

clone size: NA
D gene: TRBD1
J gene: TRBJ1-2
V gene: TRBV19
CDR3 protein: CASSIDRGLRYGYTF
CDR3 DNA: TGTGCCAGTAGTATCGACAGGGGGCTACGGTATGGCTACACCTTC

clone size: once
D gene: NA
J gene: TRBJ1-5
V gene: TRBV30
CDR3 protein: CAWSAGTPDRHF
CDR3 DNA: TGTGCCTGGAGTGCCGGGACACCCGACAGGCATTTT

clone size: once
D gene: TRBD2
J gene: TRBJ2-7
V gene: TRBV7-2
CDR3 protein: CASSLLAGGGAYEQYF
CDR3 DNA: TGTGCCAGCAGCTTATTAGCTGGCGGGGGGGCGTACGAGCAGTACTTC

clone size: NA
D gene: NA
J gene: TRBJ1-4
V gene: TRBV5-8
CDR3 protein: CASSFPGDEKLFF
CDR3 DNA: TGTGCCAGCAGCTTCCCGGGGGATGAAAAACTGTTTTTT

clone size: NA
D gene: NA
J gene: TRBJ1-1
V gene: TRBV30
CDR3 protein: CAQDTPYTEAFF
CDR3 DNA: TGTGCCCAGGACACTCCCTACACTGAAGCTTTCTTT

clone size: NA
D gene: TRBD1
J gene: TRBJ1-1
V gene: TRBV7-3
CDR3 protein: CASSQGVRTEAFF
CDR3 DNA: TGTGCCAGCAGCCAGGGGGTACGTACTGAAGCTTTCTTT

clone size: NA
D gene: TRBD2
J gene: TRBJ2-1
V gene: TRBV10-1
CDR3 protein: CASSESRGGYNEQFF
CDR3 DNA: TGCGCCAGCAGTGAGTCTCGCGGGGGGTACAATGAGCAGTTCTTC

clone size: many
D gene: TRBD2
J gene: TRBJ2-5
V gene: TRBV6-2/TRBV6-3
CDR3 protein: CASSATSGGLEVEETQYF
CDR3 DNA: TGTGCCAGCAGTGCGACTAGCGGGGGCCTTGAGGTAGAAGAGACCCAGTACTTC

clone size: once
D gene: TRBD1
J gene: TRBJ1-5
V gene: TRBV19
CDR3 protein: CASSGDRTTAGSQPQHF
CDR3 DNA: TGTGCCAGTTCGGGGGACAGGACAACCGCCGGGAGTCAGCCCCAGCATTTT

clone size: NA
D gene: NA
J gene: TRBJ2-2
V gene: TRBV3-1/TRBV3-2
CDR3 protein: CASSQFGFETDANTGELFF
CDR3 DNA: TGTGCCAGCAGCCAATTCGGTTTCGAGACAGACGCGAACACCGGGGAGCTGTTTTTT

clone size: NA
D gene: TRBD1
J gene: TRBJ2-5
V gene: TRBV30
CDR3 protein: CAWWTGGETQYF
CDR3 DNA: TGTGCCTGGTGGACAGGCGGAGAGACCCAGTACTTC

clone size: NA
D gene: NA
J gene: TRBJ1-5
V gene: TRBV5-1
CDR3 protein: CASSLGTGGSNQPQHF
CDR3 DNA: TGCGCCAGCAGCCTCGGGACGGGGGGGAGCAATCAGCCCCAGCATTTT